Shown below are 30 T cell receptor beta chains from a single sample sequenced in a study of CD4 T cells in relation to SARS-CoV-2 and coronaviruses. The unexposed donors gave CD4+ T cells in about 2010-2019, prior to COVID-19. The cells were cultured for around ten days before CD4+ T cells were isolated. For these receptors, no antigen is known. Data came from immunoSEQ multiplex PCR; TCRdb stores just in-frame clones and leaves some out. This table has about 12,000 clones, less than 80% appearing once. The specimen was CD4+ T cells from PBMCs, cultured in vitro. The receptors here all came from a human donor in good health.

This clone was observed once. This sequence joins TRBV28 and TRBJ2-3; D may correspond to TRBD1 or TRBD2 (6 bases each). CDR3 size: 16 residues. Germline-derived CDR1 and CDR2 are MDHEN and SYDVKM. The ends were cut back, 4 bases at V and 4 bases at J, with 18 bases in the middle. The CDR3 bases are TGTGCCAGCAGTTCCCCCGGCGGAGGGGGATCAGATACGCAGTATTTT. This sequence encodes CASSSPGGGGSDTQYF.

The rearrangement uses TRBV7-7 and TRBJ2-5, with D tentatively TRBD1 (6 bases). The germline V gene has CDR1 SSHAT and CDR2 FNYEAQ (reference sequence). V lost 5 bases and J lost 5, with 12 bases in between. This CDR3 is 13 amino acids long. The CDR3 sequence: CASSPTTGETQYF. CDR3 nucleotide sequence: TGTGCCAGCAGCCCAACAACAGGGGAGACCCAGTACTTC.

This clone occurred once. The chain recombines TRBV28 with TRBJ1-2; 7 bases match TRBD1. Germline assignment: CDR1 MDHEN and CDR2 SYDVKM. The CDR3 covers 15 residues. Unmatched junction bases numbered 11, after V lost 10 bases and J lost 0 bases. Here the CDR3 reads CATRNGGGPNYGYTF. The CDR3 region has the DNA TGTGCCACCCGAAATGGAGGGGGCCCTAACTATGGCTACACCTTC.

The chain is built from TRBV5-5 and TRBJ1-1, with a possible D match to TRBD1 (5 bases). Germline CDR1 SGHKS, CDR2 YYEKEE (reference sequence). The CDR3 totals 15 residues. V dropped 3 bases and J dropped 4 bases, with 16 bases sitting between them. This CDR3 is CASSSLRARGTEAFF. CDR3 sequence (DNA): TGTGCCAGCAGCTCTCTCAGGGCGCGGGGCACTGAAGCTTTCTTT. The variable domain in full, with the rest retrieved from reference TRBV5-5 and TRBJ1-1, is DAGVTQSPTHLIKTRGQQVTLRCSPISGHKSVSWYQQVLGQGPQFIFQYYEKEERGRGNFPDRFSARQFPNYSSELNVNALLLGDSALYLCASSSLRARGTEAFFGQGTRLTVV.

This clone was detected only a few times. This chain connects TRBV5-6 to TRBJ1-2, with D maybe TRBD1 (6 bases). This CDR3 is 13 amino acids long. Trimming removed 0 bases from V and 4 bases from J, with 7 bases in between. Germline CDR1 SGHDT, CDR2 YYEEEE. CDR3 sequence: CASSLARGYGYTF. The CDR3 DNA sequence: TGTGCCAGCAGCTTGGCCAGGGGCTATGGCTACACCTTC.

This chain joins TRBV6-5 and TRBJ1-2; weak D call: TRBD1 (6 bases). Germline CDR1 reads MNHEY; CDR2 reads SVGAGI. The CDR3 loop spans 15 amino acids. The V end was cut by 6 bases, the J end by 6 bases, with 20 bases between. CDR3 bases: TGTGCCAGCAGACTACAGGGCCCTGCTGGGCATGGCTACACCTTC. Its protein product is CASRLQGPAGHGYTF.

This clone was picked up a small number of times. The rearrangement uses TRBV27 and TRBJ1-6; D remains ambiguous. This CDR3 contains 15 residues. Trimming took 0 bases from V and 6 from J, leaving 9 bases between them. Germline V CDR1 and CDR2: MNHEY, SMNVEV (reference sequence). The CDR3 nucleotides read TGTGCCAGCAGTTTATCGTTCAGTTTTAATTCACCCCTCCACTTT. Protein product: CASSLSFSFNSPLHF.

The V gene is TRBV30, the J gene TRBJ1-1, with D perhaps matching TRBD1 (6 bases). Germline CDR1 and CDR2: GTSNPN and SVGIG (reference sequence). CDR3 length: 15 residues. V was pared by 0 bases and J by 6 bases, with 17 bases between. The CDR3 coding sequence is TGTGCCTGGAGTGTGTTGGGGGGCGCTTTCTCTGAAGCTTTCTTT. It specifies CAWSVLGGAFSEAFF.

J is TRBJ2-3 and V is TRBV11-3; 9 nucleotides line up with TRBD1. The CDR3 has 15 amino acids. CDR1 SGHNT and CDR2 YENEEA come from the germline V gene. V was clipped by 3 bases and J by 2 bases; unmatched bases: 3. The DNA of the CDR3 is TGTGCCAGCAGCTTCGGGGACAGGGACACAGATACGCAGTATTTT. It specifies CASSFGDRDTDTQYF.

The DNA for the CDR3 is TGTGCCAGTAGTATAGACAGTAGCACAGATACGCAGTATTTT. As protein: CASSIDSSTDTQYF. The chain has TRBV19 and TRBJ2-3, with no clear D. Deletions cut 0 bases from V and 0 bases from J, with 4 bases between. Germline CDR1 reads LNHDA; CDR2 reads SQIVND (reference sequence). CDR3 length equals 14 residues.

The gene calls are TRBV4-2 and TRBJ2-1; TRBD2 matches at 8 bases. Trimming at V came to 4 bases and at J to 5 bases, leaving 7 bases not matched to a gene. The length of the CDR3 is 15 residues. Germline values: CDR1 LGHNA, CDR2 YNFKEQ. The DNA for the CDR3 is TGTGCCAGCAGCCTCCGGGAGGGGGGAAACAATGAGCAGTTCTTC. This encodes CASSLREGGNNEQFF.

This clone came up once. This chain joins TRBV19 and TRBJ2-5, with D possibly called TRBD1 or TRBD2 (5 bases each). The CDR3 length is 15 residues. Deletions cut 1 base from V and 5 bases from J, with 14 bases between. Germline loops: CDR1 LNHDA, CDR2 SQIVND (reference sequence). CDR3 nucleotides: TGTGCCAGTAGTATAGTGGTGAGGGGTGGGGAGACCCAGTACTTC. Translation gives CASSIVVRGGETQYF.

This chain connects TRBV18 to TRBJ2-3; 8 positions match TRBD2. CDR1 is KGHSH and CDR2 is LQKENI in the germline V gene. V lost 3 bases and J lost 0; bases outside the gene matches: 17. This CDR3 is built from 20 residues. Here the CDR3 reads CASSPVTLGLAGPSTDTQYF. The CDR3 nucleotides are TGTGCCAGCTCACCCGTGACATTGGGCCTAGCGGGCCCGAGCACAGATACGCAGTATTTT. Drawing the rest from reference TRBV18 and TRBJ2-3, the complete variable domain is NAGVMQNPRHLVRRRGQEARLRCSPMKGHSHVYWYRQLPEEGLKFMVYLQKENIIDESGMPKERFSAEFPKEGPSILRIQQVVRGDSAAYFCASSPVTLGLAGPSTDTQYFGPGTRLTVL.

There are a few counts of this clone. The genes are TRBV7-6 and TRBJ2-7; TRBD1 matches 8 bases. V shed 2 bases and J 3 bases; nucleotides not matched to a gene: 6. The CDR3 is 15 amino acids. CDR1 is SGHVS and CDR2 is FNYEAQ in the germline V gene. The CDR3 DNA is TGTGCCAGCAGCTTACGGACAGGGTCTGGCTACGAGCAGTACTTC. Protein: CASSLRTGSGYEQYF. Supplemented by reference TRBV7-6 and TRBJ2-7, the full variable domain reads GAGVSQSPRYKVTKRGQDVALRCDPISGHVSLYWYRQALGQGPEFLTYFNYEAQQDKSGLPNDRFSAERPEGSISTLTIQRTEQRDSAMYRCASSLRTGSGYEQYFGPGTRLTVT.

As DNA, the CDR3 is TGTGCCTGGAGACAGAAAAGCTATGGCTACACCTTC. Translated, it gives CAWRQKSYGYTF. The chain employs TRBV30 and TRBJ1-2; no clear D. From germline, CDR1 is GTSNPN and CDR2 SVGIG (reference sequence). The V and J ends lost 3 bases and 4 bases respectively, with 9 bases between them. The CDR3 sequence is 12 residues long.

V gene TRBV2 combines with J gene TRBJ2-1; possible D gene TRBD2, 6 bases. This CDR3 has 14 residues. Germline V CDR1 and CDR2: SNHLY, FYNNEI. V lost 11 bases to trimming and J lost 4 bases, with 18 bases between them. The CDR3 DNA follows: TGTGCCTCCCGCCCCCCTAGCGAGTACAATGAGCAGTTCTTC. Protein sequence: CASRPPSEYNEQFF. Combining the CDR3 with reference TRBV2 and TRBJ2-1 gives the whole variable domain EPEVTQTPSHQVTQMGQEVILRCVPISNHLYFYWYRQILGQKVEFLVSFYNNEISEKSEIFDDQFSVERPDGSNFTLKIRSTKLEDSAMYFCASRPPSEYNEQFFGPGTRLTVL.

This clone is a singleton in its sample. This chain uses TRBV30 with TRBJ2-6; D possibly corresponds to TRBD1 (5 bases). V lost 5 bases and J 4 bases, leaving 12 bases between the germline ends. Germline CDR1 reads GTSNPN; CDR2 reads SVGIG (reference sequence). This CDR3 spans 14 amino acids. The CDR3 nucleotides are TGTGCCTGGGGAAGGGGTACCGGGGCCAACGTCCTGACTTTC. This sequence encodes CAWGRGTGANVLTF.

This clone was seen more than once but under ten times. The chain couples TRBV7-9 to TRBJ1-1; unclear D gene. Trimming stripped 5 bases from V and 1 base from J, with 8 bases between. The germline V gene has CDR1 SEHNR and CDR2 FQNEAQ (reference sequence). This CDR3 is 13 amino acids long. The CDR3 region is CASSPRGNTEAFF. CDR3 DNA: TGTGCCAGCAGCCCCAGAGGGAACACTGAAGCTTTCTTT.

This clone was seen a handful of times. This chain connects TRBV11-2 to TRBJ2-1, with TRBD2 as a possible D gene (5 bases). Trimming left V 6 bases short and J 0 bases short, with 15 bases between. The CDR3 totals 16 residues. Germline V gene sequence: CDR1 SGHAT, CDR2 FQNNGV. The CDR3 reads CASSLRLGSSYNEQFF. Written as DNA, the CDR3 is TGTGCCAGCAGTTTAAGGCTAGGGAGCTCCTACAATGAGCAGTTCTTC. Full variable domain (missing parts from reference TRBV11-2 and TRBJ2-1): EAGVAQSPRYKIIEKRQSVAFWCNPISGHATLYWYQQILGQGPKLLIQFQNNGVVDDSQLPKDRFSAERLKGVDSTLKIQPAKLEDSAVYLCASSLRLGSSYNEQFFGPGTRLTVL.

CDR3 in DNA: TGTGCCATCAGATCACTAGCTAGCACAGATACGCAGTATTTT. Translation gives CAIRSLASTDTQYF. The chain links TRBV10-3 to TRBJ2-3; a possible D gene is TRBD2 (6 bases). The CDR3 is made up of 14 amino acids. Per the germline V gene, CDR1 is ENHRY and CDR2 is SYGVKD. V was trimmed by 6 bases and J by 0 bases, leaving 10 bases between them.

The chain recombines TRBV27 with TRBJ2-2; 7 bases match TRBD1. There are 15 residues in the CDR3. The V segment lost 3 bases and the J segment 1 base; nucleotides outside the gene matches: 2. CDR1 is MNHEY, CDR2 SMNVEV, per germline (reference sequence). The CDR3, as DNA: TGTGCCAGCAGTTTTGGGACAGAGAACACCGGGGAGCTGTTTTTT. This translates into CASSFGTENTGELFF.

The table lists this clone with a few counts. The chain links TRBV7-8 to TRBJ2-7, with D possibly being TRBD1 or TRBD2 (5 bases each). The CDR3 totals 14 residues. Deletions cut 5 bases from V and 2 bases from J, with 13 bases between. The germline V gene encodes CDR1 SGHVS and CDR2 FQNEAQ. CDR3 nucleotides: TGTGCCAGCAGCCACGGGACCGAGGCCTACGAGCAGTACTTC. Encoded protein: CASSHGTEAYEQYF.

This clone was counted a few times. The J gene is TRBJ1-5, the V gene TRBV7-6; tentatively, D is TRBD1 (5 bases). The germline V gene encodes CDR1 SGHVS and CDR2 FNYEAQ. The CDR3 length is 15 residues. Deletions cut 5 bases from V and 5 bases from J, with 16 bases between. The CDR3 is CASSLGGERDQPQHF. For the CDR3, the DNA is TGTGCCAGCAGCCTCGGGGGGGAAAGGGATCAGCCCCAGCATTTT.

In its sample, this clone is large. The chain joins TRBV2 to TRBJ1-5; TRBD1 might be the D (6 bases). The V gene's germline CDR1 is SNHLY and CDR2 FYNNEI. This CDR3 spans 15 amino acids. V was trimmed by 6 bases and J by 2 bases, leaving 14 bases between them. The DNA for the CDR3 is TGTGCCAGCAGACTAACAGGGCTTGGCAATCAGCCCCAGCATTTT. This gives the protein CASRLTGLGNQPQHF.

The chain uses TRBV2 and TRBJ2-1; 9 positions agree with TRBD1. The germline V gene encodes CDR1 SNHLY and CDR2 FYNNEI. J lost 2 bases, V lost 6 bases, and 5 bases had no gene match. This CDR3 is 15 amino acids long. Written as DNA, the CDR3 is TGTGCCAGCAGAGATACAGGGGGCGCCTACAATGAGCAGTTCTTC. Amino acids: CASRDTGGAYNEQFF.

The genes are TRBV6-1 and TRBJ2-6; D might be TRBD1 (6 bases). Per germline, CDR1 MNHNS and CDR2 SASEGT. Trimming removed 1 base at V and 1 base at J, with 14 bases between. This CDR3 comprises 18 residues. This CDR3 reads CASSEVSRGSSGANVLTF. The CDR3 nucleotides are TGTGCCAGCAGTGAAGTTAGCAGGGGTTCGTCTGGGGCCAACGTCCTGACTTTC.

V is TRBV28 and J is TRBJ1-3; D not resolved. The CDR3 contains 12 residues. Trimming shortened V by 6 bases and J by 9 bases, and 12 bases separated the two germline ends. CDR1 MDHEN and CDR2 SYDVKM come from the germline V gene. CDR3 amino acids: CASREDGGTIYF. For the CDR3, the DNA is TGTGCCAGCAGGGAGGACGGCGGCACCATATATTTT.

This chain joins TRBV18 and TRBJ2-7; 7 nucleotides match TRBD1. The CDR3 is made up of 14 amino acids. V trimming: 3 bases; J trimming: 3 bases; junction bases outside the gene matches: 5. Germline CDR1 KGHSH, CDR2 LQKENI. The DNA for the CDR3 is TGTGCCAGCTCACCCACCGGGACAGACTACGAGCAGTACTTC. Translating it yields CASSPTGTDYEQYF.

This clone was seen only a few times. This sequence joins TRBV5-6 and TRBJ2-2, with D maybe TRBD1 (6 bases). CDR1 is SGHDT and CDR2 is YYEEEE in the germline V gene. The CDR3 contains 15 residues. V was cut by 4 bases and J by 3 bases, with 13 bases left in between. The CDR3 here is CASSKTGQDTGELFF. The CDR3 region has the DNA TGTGCCAGCAGCAAGACAGGCCAGGACACCGGGGAGCTGTTTTTT.

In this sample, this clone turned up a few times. The DNA of the CDR3 is TGTGCCAGCAGTTACACAGGGGCCAGCTATGGCTACACCTTC. Its translation: CASSYTGASYGYTF. The chain links TRBV6-5 to TRBJ1-2, with 7 bases fitting TRBD1. Losses at the gene ends were 2 bases for V and 4 bases for J; bases not matched to a gene: 4. The CDR3 is 14 amino acids. The germline gives CDR1 MNHEY, CDR2 SVGAGI.